Presented here are 4 T cell receptor beta chains from one specimen sequenced in a study of T cells in women clearing cervical HPV infection. Here immunoSEQ multiplex PCR was the method, and the copy in TCRdb shows in-frame clones only, minus some. This listing includes 45,000 to 55,000 clones. The specimen was blood buffy coat. Receptors were obtained from a woman aged 18 to 75 with a cervical HPV16 infection that either progressed to CIN3+ or cleared (not recorded which).

As for this clone: The read ends 3 residues early relative to the CDR3; the germline J gene fills the gap. Other nucleotide sequences from this sample produce the same CDR3. This rearrangement joins TRBV7-9 to TRBJ1-3, with 9 nucleotides matching TRBD1. This CDR3 contains 14 residues. Germline lookup yields CDR1 SEHNR and CDR2 FQNEAQ (reference sequence). Trimming removed 11 bases from V and 2 bases from J; junction bases left unmatched: 7. The CDR3 bases that were read are TGTGCCTGGGACAGGGACCCCACTGGAAACACC. Translation: CAWDRDPTGNT. The entire CDR3 protein reads CAWDRDPTGNTIYF.

On this clone: The read terminates 3 residues before the CDR3 end, so the remaining end is supplied by the germline J gene. V is TRBV5-1 and J is TRBJ2-1; 8 bases line up with TRBD2. V gave up 0 bases and J gave up 9 bases; unmatched junction bases: 11. The germline V gene has CDR1 SGHRS and CDR2 YFSETQ. This CDR3 comprises 16 residues. The CDR3 bases that were read are TGCGCCAGCAGCTTGGCCCGAGCGGGGGTCCATGGTGAG. This sequence encodes CASSLARAGVHGE. The whole CDR3 is CASSLARAGVHGEQFF.

To note about this clone: The read finishes 3 residues shy of the CDR3 end, and the germline J gene is used to complete it. V gene TRBV30 combines with J gene TRBJ1-4, with 9 bases lining up with TRBD1. V lost 1 base and J lost 7; bases outside the gene matches: 10. Germline CDR1 is GTSNPN and CDR2 is SVGIG (reference sequence). CDR3 length: 16 residues. The CDR3 region is CAWSALTGGLGEKLFF. CDR3 DNA, as far as it was read: TGTGCCTGGAGTGCCCTTACAGGGGGCTTAGGTGAAAAA.

Points on this clone: Read data end 3 residues before the CDR3 end; the end is taken from the germline J gene. V is TRBV2 and J is TRBJ1-2, with D perhaps matching TRBD1 (5 bases). This CDR3 spans 19 amino acids. The germline gives CDR1 SNHLY, CDR2 FYNNEI. CDR3 DNA, as far as it was read: TGTGCCAGCAGTGATCCGCAGACTCCGGGGGGAAGAAACACAGATACC. Translated, it gives CASSDPQTPGGRNTDT. The entire CDR3 protein is CASSDPQTPGGRNTDTYTF.